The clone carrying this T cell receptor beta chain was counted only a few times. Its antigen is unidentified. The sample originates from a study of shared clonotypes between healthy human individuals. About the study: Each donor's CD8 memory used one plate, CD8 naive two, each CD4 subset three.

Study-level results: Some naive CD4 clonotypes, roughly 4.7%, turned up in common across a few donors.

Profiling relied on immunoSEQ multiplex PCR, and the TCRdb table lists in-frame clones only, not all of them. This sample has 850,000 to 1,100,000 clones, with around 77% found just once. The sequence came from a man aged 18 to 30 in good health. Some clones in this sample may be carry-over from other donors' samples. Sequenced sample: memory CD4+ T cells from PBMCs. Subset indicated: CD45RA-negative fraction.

The CDR3 spells CASSLLTQAFF. DNA of the CDR3: TGTGCCAGCAGCTTATTGACTCAAGCTTTCTTT. This chain links TRBV13 with TRBJ1-1; D call uncertain. The CDR3 length is 11 residues. The V end was cut by 2 bases, the J end by 9 bases, with 7 bases between. Germline CDR1 PRHDT, CDR2 FYEKMQ (reference sequence).